Below are 24 T cell receptor beta chains sequenced from a single sample in a study of OX40 agonist ivuxolimab in advanced cancers. Measured with immunoSEQ multiplex PCR; TCRdb has only the in-frame clones, and not every one. The sample lists approximately 89,000 clones; more than 75% were seen once. The sequences come from CD4+ or CD8+ T cells sorted from blood, collected in a trial of the OX40 agonist ivuxolimab. Receptor source: an adult with an advanced solid tumor such as melanoma, head and neck, liver or kidney cancer.

The rearrangement joins TRBV27 to TRBJ1-2; 7 nucleotides match TRBD1. The V gene's germline CDR1 is MNHEY and CDR2 SMNVEV (reference sequence). This CDR3 contains 15 residues. J was trimmed by 4 bases and V by 5 bases; bases with no gene match: 10. This CDR3 is CASSDLGGESYGYTF. For the CDR3, the DNA is TGTGCCAGCAGTGATTTAGGGGGCGAGAGCTATGGCTACACCTTC.

The chain employs TRBV6-5 and TRBJ2-1; TRBD2 agrees at 7 bases. Per germline, CDR1 MNHEY and CDR2 SVGAGI. The CDR3 totals 15 residues. Unmatched junction bases numbered 9, after V lost 6 bases and J lost 4 bases. The CDR3 DNA follows: TGTGCCAGCAGCCCTCTAAGCGGGGCTTACAATGAGCAGTTCTTC. Translated, it gives CASSPLSGAYNEQFF.

The chain couples TRBV19 to TRBJ2-2, with D unclear. Germline CDR1 reads LNHDA; CDR2 reads SQIVND (reference sequence). Trimming left V 1 base short and J 4 bases short, with 7 bases between. There are 14 residues in the CDR3. The CDR3 sequence: CASSIGLSTGELFF. As DNA, the CDR3 is TGTGCCAGTAGTATAGGCCTCAGCACCGGGGAGCTGTTTTTT. Looking up the rest from reference TRBV19 and TRBJ2-2 gives the full variable domain: DGGITQSPKYLFRKEGQNVTLSCEQNLNHDAMYWYRQDPGQGLRLIYYSQIVNDFQKGDIAEGYSVSREKKESFPLTVTSAQKNPTAFYLCASSIGLSTGELFFGEGSRLTVL.

V gene TRBV21-1 combines with J gene TRBJ1-1; TRBD1 was called by the table and not checked on the DNA. TRBV21-1 is assigned pseudogene status. The CDR3 is 14 amino acids. CDR3 protein: CASSEQQGDTEAFF. The CDR3 DNA sequence: TGTGCCAGCAGCGAACAACAGGGAGACACTGAAGCTTTCTTT.

The chain employs TRBV6-1 and TRBJ2-2, with D perhaps being TRBD1 or TRBD2 (8 bases each). CDR3 length: 15 residues. From germline, CDR1 is MNHNS and CDR2 SASEGT. Trimming cost V 8 bases and J 5 bases, with 18 bases left between them. CDR3: CASQGASGLTGELFF. In DNA form, the CDR3 reads TGTGCCAGCCAGGGGGCTAGCGGGCTTACCGGGGAGCTGTTTTTT.

V and J are TRBV7-2 and TRBJ2-3; D is undetermined. The CDR3 consists of 12 residues. The germline V gene has CDR1 SGHTA and CDR2 FQGNSA. V lost 5 bases and J lost 2, with 5 bases in between. The DNA of the CDR3 is TGTGCCAGCAGCCTGATCACAGATACGCAGTATTTT. The encoded protein is CASSLITDTQYF.

In DNA, the CDR3 is TGCGCCAGCAGCTTGATCCCGGGACAGGGGACAGATACGCAGTATTTT. The encoded protein is CASSLIPGQGTDTQYF. J is TRBJ2-3 and V is TRBV5-1; 10 nucleotides align to TRBD1. V dropped 1 base and J dropped 3; count of bases not matched to a gene: 5. Germline values: CDR1 SGHRS, CDR2 YFSETQ. The CDR3 totals 16 residues.

The sample holds a few counts of this clone. This chain connects TRBV2 to TRBJ2-7; the match to TRBD1 covers 9 bases. Germline CDR1 SNHLY, CDR2 FYNNEI. J lost 1 base, V lost 6 bases, and 13 bases had no gene match. CDR3 length equals 17 residues. The CDR3 protein is CASSWTGAINVSYEQYF. The CDR3 bases are TGTGCCAGCAGCTGGACAGGGGCGATAAACGTTTCCTACGAGCAGTACTTC.

The chain is built from TRBV6-1 and TRBJ2-1; 7 bases are a match to TRBD1. Trimming removed 6 bases from V and 5 bases from J; junction bases left unmatched: 10. This CDR3 is 15 amino acids long. Germline values: CDR1 MNHNS, CDR2 SASEGT. This CDR3 reads CASRAIRTGNNEQFF. Here the CDR3 DNA reads TGTGCCAGCAGAGCCATTCGGACAGGTAACAATGAGCAGTTCTTC.

The chain employs TRBV18 and TRBJ2-3; no definite D call. Germline V gives CDR1 KGHSH, CDR2 LQKENI. The CDR3 spans 15 residues. V dropped 0 bases and J dropped 10 bases, with 17 bases sitting between them. The CDR3 here is CASSPPSTARVSQYF. The CDR3 DNA sequence: TGTGCCAGCTCACCACCAAGCACCGCCCGCGTATCGCAGTATTTT.

This clone has only one observation. This CDR3 is CASSRDTGTYEQYF. The CDR3 DNA reads as TGTGCCAGCAGTCGGGATACAGGGACCTACGAGCAGTACTTC. The chain couples TRBV6-5 to TRBJ2-7, with D maybe TRBD1 (6 bases). The CDR3 consists of 14 residues. Trimming left V 5 bases short and J 2 bases short, with 13 bases between. Looked up from germline, CDR1 is MNHEY and CDR2 is SVGAGI.

The gene calls are TRBV9 and TRBJ2-7; 10 bases align to TRBD2. V lost 2 bases, J lost 6 bases, and 2 bases stayed unmatched. The germline CDR1 and CDR2 sequences are SGDLS and YYNGEE. This CDR3 has 13 amino acids. Here the CDR3 DNA reads TGTGCCAGCAGCGTTAGCGGGGGGCTCGAGCAGTACTTC. This encodes CASSVSGGLEQYF.

The chain recombines TRBV5-8 with TRBJ2-3, with D possibly TRBD1 on 6 matching bases. Germline values: CDR1 SGHTS, CDR2 YDEGEE. The V gene lost 8 bases and the J gene lost 3 bases, with 22 bases spanning the gap. The CDR3 has 16 amino acids. The CDR3 DNA follows: TGTGCCAGTAATACCCCGCGCAGGGGAGTAACAGATACGCAGTATTTT. Translating gives CASNTPRRGVTDTQYF.

V is TRBV14 and J is TRBJ2-1; a possible D gene is TRBD2 (7 bases). This CDR3 spans 16 amino acids. The germline CDR1 and CDR2 sequences are SGHDN and FVKESK. The V end lost 0 bases, the J end lost 7 bases, and 16 bases lay between the germline ends. The CDR3 DNA reads TGTGCCAGCAGCCAAGAGGCGCGGGGGCAAAGGAATGAGCAGTTCTTC. This translates into CASSQEARGQRNEQFF.

The chain has TRBV5-4 and TRBJ1-1, with TRBD1 identical over 7 bases. This CDR3 is 15 amino acids long. The trim removed 3 bases at V and 4 bases at J, leaving 9 bases unmatched. CDR1 SGHNT and CDR2 YYREEE come from the germline V gene (reference sequence). The CDR3 sequence is CASSSGVGGPTEAFF. In DNA, the CDR3 is TGTGCCAGCAGCTCAGGGGTAGGGGGCCCCACTGAAGCTTTCTTT. Together with reference TRBV5-4 and TRBJ1-1, the CDR3 gives the full variable domain: ETGVTQSPTHLIKTRGQQVTLRCSSQSGHNTVSWYQQALGQGPQFIFQYYREEENGRGNFPPRFSGLQFPNYSSELNVNALELDDSALYLCASSSGVGGPTEAFFGQGTRLTVV.

This chain's CDR3 is CASSVDPPRTGAPLGNTEAFF. In DNA, the CDR3 is TGTGCCAGCAGCGTAGACCCCCCTAGGACAGGGGCGCCCTTGGGGAACACTGAAGCTTTCTTT. The chain is built from TRBV9 and TRBJ1-1; 9 positions agree with TRBD1. V shed 0 bases, J shed 1 base, and the junction held 19 bases outside the gene matches. CDR1 and CDR2 (germline): SGDLS, YYNGEE. This CDR3 region has 21 residues.

The chain recombines TRBV19 with TRBJ2-5; the D is unclear. The germline CDR1 and CDR2 sequences are LNHDA and SQIVND (reference sequence). The CDR3 runs to 14 residues. V was pared by 3 bases and J by 1 base, with 9 bases between. CDR3 region: CASSIHGPQETQYF. The CDR3 DNA reads as TGTGCCAGTAGTATCCACGGCCCCCAAGAGACCCAGTACTTC.

This clone occurred once. V is TRBV7-8 and J is TRBJ1-5; D might be TRBD1 (6 bases). Germline CDR1 reads SGHVS; CDR2 reads FQNEAQ. V was shortened by 4 bases and J by 7 bases, with 11 bases between the two germline ends. The CDR3 covers 13 residues. The CDR3 is CASSSQGRQPQHF. The CDR3 DNA sequence: TGTGCCAGCAGCTCACAGGGTAGACAGCCCCAGCATTTT.

The gene calls are TRBV7-8 and TRBJ2-5, with TRBD1 matching over 7 bases. The CDR3 runs 17 residues. The germline gives CDR1 SGHVS, CDR2 FQNEAQ. V gave up 1 base and J gave up 0 bases; unmatched junction bases: 8. CDR3 in DNA: TGTGCCAGCAGCTTAGTTCCGGACAGGCCGTACCAAGAGACCCAGTACTTC. Protein product: CASSLVPDRPYQETQYF.

V is TRBV2 and J is TRBJ1-3, with D unclear. CDR3 length: 14 amino acids. V was clipped by 3 bases and J by 4 bases, with 10 bases between them. The germline gives CDR1 SNHLY, CDR2 FYNNEI. The CDR3 sequence is CASSDRGGGNTIYF. CDR3 DNA sequence: TGTGCCAGCAGTGATCGGGGAGGGGGAAACACCATATATTTT.

The chain links TRBV27 to TRBJ2-1; either TRBD1 or TRBD2 may supply D (5 bases each). The CDR3 is made up of 18 amino acids. Trimming took off 7 bases at V and 1 base at J, with 23 bases between the two ends. In germline, CDR1 is MNHEY, CDR2 SMNVEV (reference sequence). For the CDR3, the DNA is TGTGCCAGCAAGATATACGGGGCGTTTGTTGATTCCTACAATGAGCAGTTCTTC. This gives the protein CASKIYGAFVDSYNEQFF.

The chain joins TRBV7-9 to TRBJ1-6, with D possibly TRBD1 on 5 matching bases. Trimming left V 8 bases short and J 15 bases short, with 14 bases between. The germline V gene has CDR1 SEHNR and CDR2 FQNEAQ (reference sequence). CDR3 length: 11 amino acids. CDR3 in amino acids: CASGALTFLHF. In DNA, the CDR3 is TGTGCCAGCGGGGCTTTGACGTTCCTCCACTTT.

The chain employs TRBV19 and TRBJ1-1, with 7 bases matching TRBD1. The V and J ends lost 5 bases and 1 base, in that order; junction bases with no gene match: 7. CDR3 length: 15 residues. The germline V gene encodes CDR1 LNHDA and CDR2 SQIVND (reference sequence). CDR3 in DNA: TGTGCCAGTAGTGGGCTGAGGACAGGGAACACTGAAGCTTTCTTT. Translation: CASSGLRTGNTEAFF.

This chain links TRBV7-6 with TRBJ1-3; 11 nucleotides agree with TRBD1. The V gene's germline CDR1 is SGHVS and CDR2 FNYEAQ. The CDR3 spans 18 residues. The V segment lost 5 bases and the J segment 2 bases; nucleotides outside the gene matches: 11. CDR3 protein: CASSPILPGQGAGNTIYF. CDR3 DNA sequence: TGTGCCAGCAGCCCCATTCTTCCGGGACAGGGGGCTGGAAACACCATATATTTT.